Sequencing of this T cell receptor (beta chain) was carried out in a study of Ad26.COV2.S vaccination and SARS-CoV-2 variants. Looking at the study overall: The COV1001 Ad26.COV2.S trial arm included the donor.

Specified treatment: roughly 18 received Ad26.COV2.S at low or high dose, single or two shots; about 5 received placebo; per-sample allocation not given. Sample collection was performed on day 63 after the first vaccine or placebo injection. The donor's status was that of an adult aged 18-55 years in Boston. Study-level points and caveats: Similar non-spike TCR breadth was observed in recipients of vaccine and of placebo. Recipients given vaccine exceeded placebo recipients in spike-specific TCR breadth.

Worth noting for this clone: Its antigen is unknown.

TCRdb's copy holds only in-frame clones and misses some; the assay was immunoSEQ multiplex PCR. The sample includes about 450,000 clones, roughly 89% of them seen just once. Here the sequenced sample was peripheral blood, taken in a trial of Ad26.COV2.S vaccine versus placebo. The clonotype comes from a person aged 18-60 years who received the Ad26.COV2.S COVID-19 vaccine or a placebo.

The CDR3 region is CASSPDRTLNQPQHF. The CDR3 coding sequence is TGTGCCAGCAGTCCCGACAGGACCCTGAATCAGCCCCAGCATTTT. The chain joins TRBV2 to TRBJ1-5; possible D gene TRBD1, 6 bases. With 5 bases removed from V and 4 bases from J, the gap between germline ends came to 15 bases. Germline V CDR1 and CDR2: SNHLY, FYNNEI. This CDR3 has 15 residues.